These 11 T cell receptor beta chains originate from one sample sequenced in a study of a mutant IDH1 vaccine in newly diagnosed glioma. Assay: immunoSEQ multiplex PCR; the TCRdb copy retains only in-frame clones and omits some. Among about 36,000 clones, 80% to 90% were seen once, and the ten largest hold roughly 12%. These receptors' targets are unknown. Time point in this sample: week 5, during vaccination. With topical imiquimod, each dose of the vaccine consisted of 300 ug of mutant IDH1 20-mer peptide. Here the sequenced sample was PBMCs, taken from a glioma patient whose treatment included an IDH1 peptide vaccine. These receptors were taken from a man aged 45-60 years with glioma.

The CDR3 loop is CARYILAGKTQYF. The CDR3 region has the DNA TGTGCCAGATACATTTTAGCCGGGAAGACCCAGTACTTC. The rearrangement joins TRBV7-2 to TRBJ2-5; D perhaps matches TRBD2 (5 bases). Germline CDR1 and CDR2: SGHTA and FQGNSA. This CDR3 comprises 13 residues. V gave up 9 bases and J gave up 6 bases, with 17 bases separating them.

V usage is TRBV19 and J usage is TRBJ2-7; 7 bases are shared with TRBD1. V gave up 5 bases and J gave up 4 bases; unmatched junction bases: 11. This CDR3 has 15 residues. Germline lookup yields CDR1 LNHDA and CDR2 SQIVND (reference sequence). CDR3: CASSYRDSPLYEQYF. In DNA form, the CDR3 reads TGTGCCAGTAGTTACAGGGACAGCCCCCTTTACGAGCAGTACTTC.

This chain links TRBV2 with TRBJ2-2; 7 positions agree with TRBD1. Germline trimming cut 9 bases from V and 0 bases from J; bases unmatched to any gene: 4. CDR3 size: 14 residues. From germline, CDR1 is SNHLY and CDR2 FYNNEI. As DNA, the CDR3 is TGTGCCAGGGGACAGAGCTCGAACACCGGGGAGCTGTTTTTT. This sequence encodes CARGQSSNTGELFF.

This chain connects TRBV13 to TRBJ1-1, with 12 bases that match TRBD1. V lost 5 bases and J lost 3; bases outside the gene matches: 10. Germline CDR1 PRHDT, CDR2 FYEKMQ (reference sequence). CDR3 length equals 17 residues. The CDR3 DNA is TGTGCCAGCAGCCTCGGGCGGGACAGGGGGCTCGACACTGAAGCTTTCTTT. Protein: CASSLGRDRGLDTEAFF. The full variable domain, its missing parts supplied by reference TRBV13 and TRBJ1-1, is AAGVIQSPRHLIKEKRETATLKCYPIPRHDTVYWYQQGPGQDPQFLISFYEKMQSDKGSIPDRFSAQQFSDYHSELNMSSLELGDSALYFCASSLGRDRGLDTEAFFGQGTRLTVV.

The chain recombines TRBV4-1 with TRBJ2-7; TRBD1 aligns across 10 bases. Germline CDR1 is MGHRA and CDR2 is YSYEKL. The J segment lost 2 bases and the V segment lost 4 bases, leaving 5 bases of the junction unmatched. The CDR3 consists of 15 residues. CDR3 bases: TGCGCCAGCAGCCGAATTGGGACAGGGGCCTACGAGCAGTACTTC. Translation gives CASSRIGTGAYEQYF.

This sequence joins TRBV5-1 and TRBJ2-7; the D gene is possibly TRBD1 (5 bases). Germline CDR1 SGHRS, CDR2 YFSETQ. Trimming cost V 1 base and J 5 bases, with 16 bases left between them. CDR3 length: 15 amino acids. The CDR3 spells CASSLSGASANEQYF. CDR3 nucleotide sequence: TGCGCCAGCAGCTTGTCTGGGGCGTCCGCGAACGAGCAGTACTTC.

The genes are TRBV18 and TRBJ1-2; D might be TRBD1 (5 bases). With 2 bases removed from V and 11 bases from J, the gap between germline ends came to 18 bases. CDR3 length equals 14 residues. Germline V lookup: CDR1 KGHSH, CDR2 LQKENI. This chain's CDR3 is CASSPATGTSGYTF. CDR3 coding DNA: TGTGCCAGCTCACCAGCGACTGGGACTTCCGGTTACACCTTC. Full variable domain (rest looked up from reference TRBV18 and TRBJ1-2): NAGVMQNPRHLVRRRGQEARLRCSPMKGHSHVYWYRQLPEEGLKFMVYLQKENIIDESGMPKERFSAEFPKEGPSILRIQQVVRGDSAAYFCASSPATGTSGYTFGSGTRLTVV.

The chain is built from TRBV7-9 and TRBJ2-2, with D uncertain. V lost 6 bases and J lost 3, with 17 bases in between. The CDR3 length is 16 residues. Looked up from germline, CDR1 is SEHNR and CDR2 is FQNEAQ (reference sequence). Written as DNA, the CDR3 is TGTGCCAGCAGGTTTCTAGGGTGGTACTACACCGGGGAGCTGTTTTTT. It specifies CASRFLGWYYTGELFF.

The chain carries TRBV6-1 and TRBJ2-5, with no clear D. The CDR3 runs to 13 residues. The ends were cut back, 7 bases at V and 5 bases at J, with 14 bases in the middle. Germline assignment: CDR1 MNHNS and CDR2 SASEGT. CDR3 protein: CASTTGWRETQYF. CDR3 nucleotide sequence: TGTGCCAGCACTACCGGGTGGCGGGAGACCCAGTACTTC.

CDR3 sequence reads: CASSIKPGLLSNQPQHF. CDR3 nucleotide sequence: TGTGCCAGTAGTATCAAGCCGGGACTCCTGAGCAATCAGCCCCAGCATTTT. The rearrangement links TRBV19 to TRBJ1-5; possible D gene TRBD1, 5 bases. Germline loops: CDR1 LNHDA, CDR2 SQIVND (reference sequence). V lost 3 bases and J lost 1, with 16 bases in between. The CDR3 loop spans 17 amino acids.

Only a few counts were recorded for this clone. The chain couples TRBV4-3 to TRBJ1-1; the D is unclear. The CDR3 is 12 amino acids. V shed 0 bases and J shed 5 bases, with 4 bases lying between them. Germline CDR1 LGHNA, CDR2 YSLEER. The CDR3: CASSQDSTEAFF. The CDR3 nucleotides read TGCGCCAGCAGCCAAGATTCGACTGAAGCTTTCTTT.